The 17 T cell receptor beta chains in this list originate from one sample, sequenced in a study of blood T cells in healthy people across ages. Together with a sample-barcoded 5' primer, a J-beta primer mix was included in a second PCR lasting roughly 6 to 12 cycles. TCRdb re-derived calls from the 5' RACE reads in MiXCR, one entry per CDR3 protein. The repertoire has under 950,000 distinct CDR3 sequences, about 24% of them found once; the top ten carry about 22%. The sequenced sample consisted of blood. The receptors here all came from a man between 65 and 85 years old in good health.

This clonotype was seen more than once but under ten times. One end of the junction does not line up with germline, which may come from a read error. This sequence joins TRBV7-2 and TRBJ2-4; TRBD1 agrees at 10 bases. CDR3 size: 15 residues. Germline V lookup: CDR1 SGHTA, CDR2 FQGNSA. CDR3 sequence (DNA): TGTGCCAACAGCCCAGGGGGACAGGGGAAAAACATTCAGTACTTC. This codes for CANSPGGQGKNIQYF.

This clonotype was found a few times. J is TRBJ2-5 and V is TRBV20-1, with unresolved D. The CDR3 consists of 15 residues. V lost 0 bases to trimming and J lost 1 base, with 12 bases between them. Germline CDR1 and CDR2: DFQATT and SNEGSKA (reference sequence). CDR3: CSARDQQTLQETQYF. The CDR3 region has the DNA TGCAGTGCTAGAGATCAACAGACACTCCAAGAGACCCAGTACTTC.

V is TRBV7-2 and J is TRBJ2-3, with TRBD2 matching over 15 bases. The CDR3 sequence is 16 residues long. From germline, CDR1 is SGHTA and CDR2 FQGNSA. The V gene end was trimmed by 4 bases and the J gene end by 6 bases; junction bases not matched to a gene: 5. The CDR3, as DNA: TGTGCCAGCAGCTCCTGGACTAGCGGGGGGGCGGATACGCAGTATTTT. This sequence encodes CASSSWTSGGADTQYF.

V usage is TRBV5-1 and J usage is TRBJ2-5, with no clear D. V was cut by 1 base and J by 5 bases, with 15 bases left in between. The CDR3 runs 15 residues. Looked up from germline, CDR1 is SGHRS and CDR2 is YFSETQ. The CDR3 is CASSLIADGPETQYF. In DNA form, the CDR3 reads TGCGCCAGCAGCTTGATCGCTGACGGGCCTGAGACCCAGTACTTC.

In its sample, this clonotype was seen a few times. The chain uses TRBV14 and TRBJ2-3; TRBD2 agrees at 12 bases. With V trimmed by 5 bases and J by 5 bases, 5 bases remained unmatched. Per germline, CDR1 SGHDN and CDR2 FVKESK. The CDR3 is 15 amino acids. The CDR3 loop is CASSVSLAGGDTQYF. DNA of the CDR3: TGTGCCAGCAGCGTATCACTAGCGGGAGGAGATACGCAGTATTTT.

This clonotype came up many times. The genes are TRBV6-5 and TRBJ2-3, with 9 bases identical to TRBD2. Germline V gives CDR1 MNHEY, CDR2 SVGAGI. J gave up 0 bases and V 6 bases, and 7 bases lay outside the gene matches. This CDR3 is built from 16 residues. The CDR3 DNA sequence: TGTGCCAGCAGCCCTCTAGCGGGGTTTAGCACAGATACGCAGTATTTT. Translation gives CASSPLAGFSTDTQYF.

This chain connects TRBV6-1 to TRBJ2-5, with 9 nucleotides matching TRBD1. There are 14 residues in the CDR3. J was trimmed by 4 bases and V by 5 bases; bases with no gene match: 5. The V gene's germline CDR1 is MNHNS and CDR2 SASEGT. The CDR3 region has the DNA TGTGCCAGCAGTCACCGGGACAGGGCAGAGACCCAGTACTTC. Translated, it gives CASSHRDRAETQYF.

This chain joins TRBV7-9 and TRBJ2-4; maybe TRBD2 (6 bases). Germline-derived CDR1 and CDR2 are SEHNR and FQNEAQ (reference sequence). This CDR3 has 14 amino acids. The ends were cut back, 2 bases at V and 8 bases at J, with 13 bases in the middle. CDR3 nucleotide sequence: TGTGCCAGCAGCTTATCCGCGGGGCTCGACATTCAGTACTTC. As protein: CASSLSAGLDIQYF.

J is TRBJ1-6 and V is TRBV28; D is ambiguous. CDR3 length: 15 amino acids. Germline V gene data show CDR1 as MDHEN and CDR2 as SYDVKM. V was pared by 3 bases and J by 13 bases, with 19 bases between. CDR3 residues: CASSFGGPRLSPLHF. CDR3 nucleotides: TGTGCCAGCAGTTTCGGCGGGCCACGGCTATCGCCCCTCCACTTT.

This clonotype was counted a few times. The chain carries TRBV5-1 and TRBJ2-1; no definite D call. Between the trimmed V and J ends, which lost 2 bases and 5 bases, there was a span of 8 bases. Germline V gives CDR1 SGHRS, CDR2 YFSETQ. This CDR3 is 13 amino acids long. As DNA, the CDR3 is TGCGCCAGCAGCTTAAATCTCAACAATGAGCAGTTCTTC. Protein sequence: CASSLNLNNEQFF.

The rearrangement links TRBV20-1 to TRBJ1-5; TRBD1 aligns across 7 bases. The V segment lost 0 bases and the J segment 2 bases; nucleotides outside the gene matches: 10. The CDR3 loop spans 17 amino acids. Germline loops: CDR1 DFQATT, CDR2 SNEGSKA (reference sequence). The CDR3 loop reads CSARDHLGGAGNQPQHF. In DNA, the CDR3 is TGCAGTGCTAGAGATCATCTAGGGGGCGCCGGCAATCAGCCCCAGCATTTT.

The chain links TRBV11-3 to TRBJ2-1; TRBD1 matches 7 bases. CDR1 is SGHNT, CDR2 YENEEA, per germline. CDR3 length equals 17 residues. V shed 4 bases and J 0 bases; nucleotides not matched to a gene: 9. CDR3 sequence: CASSSQTGSRSYNEQFF. Written as DNA, the CDR3 is TGTGCCAGCAGCTCACAGACAGGGTCCCGCTCCTACAATGAGCAGTTCTTC.

This clonotype was recorded a few times. This chain connects TRBV10-3 to TRBJ2-5; tentatively, D is TRBD1 (5 bases). The DNA end is a closer match to TRBJ2-1, so the J assignment may be wrong. Germline V CDR1 and CDR2: ENHRY, SYGVKD. The CDR3 sequence is 13 residues long. CDR3 nucleotide sequence: TGTGCCATCAGTCCCGACAGAACAAATGAGCAGTTCTTC. Protein product: CAISPDRTNEQFF.

This clonotype was seen more than once but under ten times. V usage is TRBV9 and J usage is TRBJ2-5; 10 bases match TRBD2. The tail of the sequence fits TRBJ2-1 better, so the J call may be wrong. Germline CDR1 reads SGDLS; CDR2 reads YYNGEE. This CDR3 is 15 amino acids long. This chain's CDR3 is CASSVVLAGPNEQFF. The CDR3 region has the DNA TGTGCCAGCAGCGTAGTACTAGCGGGGCCCAATGAGCAGTTCTTC.

This clonotype has only a few counts. The gene calls are TRBV5-1 and TRBJ2-5; D is undetermined. The J call may be faulty, since TRBJ2-1 better matches the DNA end. CDR3 length: 13 residues. Germline V gene data show CDR1 as SGHRS and CDR2 as YFSETQ. The chain's CDR3 is CASSWSTGREQFF. In DNA form, the CDR3 reads TGCGCCAGCAGCTGGTCAACTGGGCGGGAGCAGTTCTTC.

This chain joins TRBV12-3 or TRBV12-4 and TRBJ1-2; tentative D call: TRBD1 (6 bases). This CDR3 has 12 residues. The V and J ends lost 5 bases and 8 bases respectively, with 12 bases between them. CDR3 amino acids: CASSKQGSGYTF. In DNA, the CDR3 is TGTGCCAGCAGTAAACAGGGAAGCGGCTACACCTTC.

CDR3 bases: TGCAGTGCTAGACCTACCAGGAATCAGCCCCAGCATTTT. The encoded protein is CSARPTRNQPQHF. The rearrangement links TRBV20-1 to TRBJ1-5, with D uncertain. Germline CDR1 reads DFQATT; CDR2 reads SNEGSKA (reference sequence). V was shortened by 2 bases and J by 4 bases, with 9 bases between the two germline ends. CDR3 length equals 13 residues.